The rows below give T cell receptor beta chains drawn from one sample of a study of blood T cells in healthy people across ages. TCRdb processed the 5' RACE reads anew with MiXCR; each CDR3 protein has one entry. The sample lists approximately 1.5 million distinct CDR3 sequences; 35% to 45% were seen once. What was sequenced was blood. The origin of the receptors is a woman aged 18-29 years in good health. CDR3s leave out the opening cysteine and the closing phenylalanine or tryptophan.

V gene: TRBV9; CDR3 protein: DSSLRGGLAGVGTGELF
V gene: TRBV19; CDR3 protein: ASSKDRVINQPQH
V gene: TRBV7-2; CDR3 protein: ASSLALQGTEAF
V gene: TRBV7-9; CDR3 protein: ASSFREAETDTQY
V gene: TRBV20-1; CDR3 protein: SARDLRQGNTGYT
V gene: TRBV4-2; CDR3 protein: ASSQIVEGANYGYT
V gene: TRBV4-3; CDR3 protein: ASNHDPGRTGTDTQY
V gene: TRBV29-1; CDR3 protein: SVAGTLNQPRH
V gene: TRBV27; CDR3 protein: ASSYRRKQGNEQF
V gene: TRBV10-3; CDR3 protein: AISEGGEGDEQY
V gene: TRBV11-2; CDR3 protein: ASSLEVEGVYGYT
V gene: TRBV7-9; CDR3 protein: ASSPRGGSNQETQY
V gene: TRBV24-1; CDR3 protein: ATSDRDSSLNSNYGYT
V gene: TRBV10-3; CDR3 protein: AISEGADEKLF
V gene: TRBV4-3; CDR3 protein: ASSQLAATDTQY
V gene: TRBV4-1; CDR3 protein: ASGTGDRARAQH
V gene: TRBV12-3/TRBV12-4; CDR3 protein: ASSSRQPSSYNEQF
V gene: TRBV29-1; CDR3 protein: SVADLGGYT
V gene: TRBV9; CDR3 protein: ASSAGQGLVLNEQF
V gene: TRBV5-1; CDR3 protein: ASSWSDSYEQY
V gene: TRBV19; CDR3 protein: ASSIWQDKDTQY
V gene: TRBV20-1; CDR3 protein: SAFSGIRAETDYGYT
V gene: TRBV12-3/TRBV12-4; CDR3 protein: ASILTGGVGTQY
V gene: TRBV28; CDR3 protein: ASSSFGYNSPLH
V gene: TRBV6-2/TRBV6-3; CDR3 protein: ASSKQIYGYT
V gene: TRBV12-3/TRBV12-4; CDR3 protein: ASSYLQKRTEAF
V gene: TRBV9; CDR3 protein: ASSVRQGLGPDTQY
V gene: TRBV6-1; CDR3 protein: ASRKEWDTEAF
V gene: TRBV6-5; CDR3 protein: ASSTSGQGADGAEKLF
V gene: TRBV7-9; CDR3 protein: ASSLVSSGTAQY
V gene: TRBV27; CDR3 protein: ASSYTGTGGGEQF
V gene: TRBV5-1; CDR3 protein: ASSSRGTEETQY
V gene: TRBV20-1; CDR3 protein: SAGRGDGDLTTNEKLF
V gene: TRBV12-3/TRBV12-4; CDR3 protein: ASSLEVDTEAF
V gene: TRBV5-1; CDR3 protein: ASSLGGRGGETQY
V gene: TRBV12-3/TRBV12-4; CDR3 protein: ASSFMDRGRETQY
V gene: TRBV12-3/TRBV12-4; CDR3 protein: ASSSVSGGAKNIQY
V gene: TRBV20-1; CDR3 protein: SARDPGLATNEQF
V gene: TRBV9; CDR3 protein: ASSVLGLRGGSTDTQY
V gene: TRBV9; CDR3 protein: ASSVVAEFYGYT
V gene: TRBV4-2; CDR3 protein: ASSPTAVGYGYT
V gene: TRBV7-3; CDR3 protein: ASSLGPGTGAKNIQY
V gene: TRBV4-3; CDR3 protein: ASSQYRVGEQY
V gene: TRBV20-1; CDR3 protein: SARSGPGAYNEQF
V gene: TRBV4-2; CDR3 protein: ASSQDYSGAYNEQF
V gene: TRBV25-1; CDR3 protein: ASSEYEGTRRYNEQF
V gene: TRBV20-1; CDR3 protein: SATGLAHNEQY
V gene: TRBV19; CDR3 protein: ASSIRQGFFTEAF
V gene: TRBV4-1; CDR3 protein: ASSQVQRDGYT